What follows are 18 T cell receptor beta chains derived from one specimen sequenced in a study of T cell repertoires in cytomegalovirus infection. TCRdb reprocessed the reads with MiXCR, giving one entry per CDR3 protein. The sample records some 50,000 distinct CDR3 sequences, around 23% being singletons. Antigen specificity for these receptors is unknown. Sample: CD8+ T cells from cultured PBMCs, taken from culture after CMV antigen stimulation. Source of these receptors: a human donor in good health (CMV status not recorded). Some clones in this sample may be carry-over from other donors' samples.

The gene calls are TRBV20-1 and TRBJ2-7; no firm D call. The CDR3 extends over 13 amino acids. Per germline, CDR1 DFQATT and CDR2 SNEGSKA (reference sequence). Trimming stripped 0 bases from V and 0 bases from J, with 6 bases between. The CDR3 DNA sequence: TGCAGTGCTAGAGATTACGGCTCCTACGAGCAGTACTTC. Translated, it gives CSARDYGSYEQYF.

This clonotype was picked up a small number of times. The rearrangement links TRBV7-2 to TRBJ1-5; maybe TRBD1 (6 bases). The CDR3 has 14 residues. Trimming shortened V by 2 bases and J by 6 bases, and 11 bases separated the two germline ends. The germline gives CDR1 SGHTA, CDR2 FQGNSA. CDR3 loop: CASSLNREGQPQHF. The DNA of the CDR3 is TGTGCCAGCAGCTTAAACAGGGAAGGTCAGCCCCAGCATTTT.

This clonotype was counted between two and nine times. The chain has TRBV2 and TRBJ1-4; D is ambiguous. Germline values: CDR1 SNHLY, CDR2 FYNNEI. CDR3 size: 14 residues. The ends were cut back, 5 bases at V and 8 bases at J, with 15 bases in the middle. CDR3 residues: CASSPQGSKEKLFF. DNA for the CDR3: TGTGCCAGCAGTCCCCAAGGCAGCAAAGAAAAACTGTTTTTT.

This clonotype was recorded a few times. The chain couples TRBV7-8 to TRBJ1-4; the D gene is possibly TRBD1 (5 bases). This CDR3 spans 16 amino acids. CDR1 is SGHVS and CDR2 is FQNEAQ in the germline V gene. V dropped 3 bases and J dropped 8 bases, with 19 bases sitting between them. Here the CDR3 reads CASSFNLQGEGEKLFF. In DNA, the CDR3 is TGTGCCAGCAGCTTTAATCTTCAGGGAGAGGGAGAAAAACTGTTTTTT.

V usage is TRBV5-1 and J usage is TRBJ2-7, with 13 bases aligning to TRBD2. Germline V lookup: CDR1 SGHRS, CDR2 YFSETQ. The CDR3 has 15 residues. J gave up 10 bases and V 4 bases, and 11 bases lay outside the gene matches. The CDR3 sequence is CASSRGGLAGDLQYF. Here the CDR3 DNA reads TGCGCCAGCAGCCGAGGTGGACTAGCGGGAGACCTACAGTACTTC. The full variable domain, its missing parts supplied by reference TRBV5-1 and TRBJ2-7, is KAGVTQTPRYLIKTRGQQVTLSCSPISGHRSVSWYQQTPGQGLQFLFEYFSETQRNKGNFPGRFSGRQFSNSRSEMNVSTLELGDSALYLCASSRGGLAGDLQYFGPGTRLTVT.

V and J are TRBV27 and TRBJ2-7; a possible D gene is TRBD2 (5 bases). The CDR3 has 12 residues. The germline V gene has CDR1 MNHEY and CDR2 SMNVEV (reference sequence). V gave up 5 bases and J gave up 6 bases, with 11 bases separating them. The CDR3 spells CASSPGRGEQYF. CDR3 sequence (DNA): TGTGCCAGCAGTCCCGGTCGGGGCGAGCAGTACTTC.

The V gene is TRBV2, the J gene TRBJ2-5, with TRBD2 matching over 10 bases. V shed 3 bases and J 5 bases; nucleotides not matched to a gene: 9. Germline V gene data show CDR1 as SNHLY and CDR2 as FYNNEI. The CDR3 has 16 amino acids. CDR3 sequence reads: CASSDRSGGPEETQYF. The CDR3 DNA follows: TGTGCCAGCAGTGACCGTAGCGGGGGGCCGGAGGAGACCCAGTACTTC.

This clonotype was observed a few times. The chain has TRBV19 and TRBJ1-1; TRBD1 might be the D (5 bases). The CDR3 is made up of 12 amino acids. V was shortened by 1 base and J by 7 bases, with 7 bases between the two germline ends. Looked up from germline, CDR1 is LNHDA and CDR2 is SQIVND (reference sequence). CDR3 sequence (DNA): TGTGCCAGTAGTATAGGGGGGTTTGAAGCTTTCTTT. Translation: CASSIGGFEAFF.

This clonotype was seen a handful of times. The chain employs TRBV18 and TRBJ1-2, with unresolved D. The V gene lost 3 bases and the J gene lost 1 base, with 9 bases spanning the gap. The germline gives CDR1 KGHSH, CDR2 LQKENI. The CDR3 sequence is 14 residues long. In DNA, the CDR3 is TGTGCCAGCTCACCGGATATCTTTAACTATGGCTACACCTTC. The encoded protein is CASSPDIFNYGYTF.

This clonotype turned up a few times. The CDR3 coding sequence is TGTGCCAGCACCACCCTAAATACGCAGTATTTT. It translates to CASTTLNTQYF. The V call is TRBV12-3 or TRBV12-4, the J call TRBJ2-3; D is unresolved. Trimming removed 7 bases from V and 7 bases from J, with 9 bases in between. This CDR3 contains 11 residues.

V is TRBV7-2 and J is TRBJ2-3; the D is unclear. Per the germline V gene, CDR1 is SGHTA and CDR2 is FQGNSA. V shed 2 bases and J shed 4 bases, with 7 bases lying between them. The CDR3 contains 13 residues. CDR3 DNA sequence: TGTGCCAGCAGCTTACGGCCGGCAGATACGCAGTATTTT. It specifies CASSLRPADTQYF.

J is TRBJ2-1 and V is TRBV6-5, with TRBD1 matching over 7 bases. CDR1 and CDR2 (germline): MNHEY, SVGAGI. V lost 6 bases, J lost 10 bases, and 15 bases stayed unmatched. The CDR3 spans 15 residues. The CDR3 nucleotides read TGTGCCAGCAGGTACGCGAACAGGGGCCAAGGGGAGCAGTTCTTC. This sequence encodes CASRYANRGQGEQFF.

This sequence joins TRBV7-8 and TRBJ1-1; D perhaps matches TRBD1 (6 bases). The CDR3 length is 14 residues. The germline V gene encodes CDR1 SGHVS and CDR2 FQNEAQ. The V gene lost 4 bases and the J gene lost 6 bases, with 15 bases spanning the gap. The CDR3: CASSYGPDRPEAFF. CDR3 sequence (DNA): TGTGCCAGCAGCTACGGCCCCGACAGGCCTGAAGCTTTCTTT.

The chain uses TRBV9 and TRBJ1-1; D gene ambiguous. V was trimmed by 7 bases and J by 4 bases, leaving 14 bases between them. CDR3 length equals 13 residues. Germline V gene data show CDR1 as SGDLS and CDR2 as YYNGEE. CDR3 region: CASSWGWGTEAFF. The CDR3 DNA sequence: TGTGCCAGCTCGTGGGGATGGGGCACTGAAGCTTTCTTT.

The genes are TRBV12-3 or TRBV12-4 and TRBJ2-1; D not certain. V shed 5 bases and J shed 4 bases, with 9 bases lying between them. The CDR3 loop spans 13 amino acids. Here the CDR3 reads CASSTDSYNEQFF. The CDR3 region has the DNA TGTGCCAGCAGTACAGACTCTTACAATGAGCAGTTCTTC.

The chain employs TRBV19 and TRBJ2-7; TRBD2 matches 8 bases. The junction had 8 bases not matched to a gene; V was cut back by 3 bases and J by 7 bases. Germline CDR1 reads LNHDA; CDR2 reads SQIVND (reference sequence). CDR3 length equals 14 residues. The CDR3 is CASSIPGGPWEQYF. The CDR3 DNA is TGTGCCAGTAGTATCCCGGGAGGGCCGTGGGAGCAGTACTTC. Full variable domain (missing parts from reference TRBV19 and TRBJ2-7): DGGITQSPKYLFRKEGQNVTLSCEQNLNHDAMYWYRQDPGQGLRLIYYSQIVNDFQKGDIAEGYSVSREKKESFPLTVTSAQKNPTAFYLCASSIPGGPWEQYFGPGTRLTVT.

This clonotype was seen a few times. The chain has TRBV7-2 and TRBJ2-5; D assignment may be TRBD1 or TRBD2 (5 bases each). Germline CDR1 and CDR2: SGHTA and FQGNSA. Trimming took 5 bases from V and 5 from J, leaving 21 bases between them. This CDR3 comprises 16 residues. CDR3 bases: TGTGCCAGCAGCGCCCGGGACCATAGACTCTACGAGACCCAGTACTTC. As protein: CASSARDHRLYETQYF.

This clonotype has a count of ten or more. V is TRBV7-9 and J is TRBJ1-5; 10 nucleotides line up with TRBD1. Germline assignment: CDR1 SEHNR and CDR2 FQNEAQ (reference sequence). This CDR3 is built from 15 residues. Germline trimming cut 5 bases from V and 6 bases from J; bases unmatched to any gene: 7. The CDR3, as DNA: TGTGCCAGCAGCAACCGGGACAGGGGTACTCAGCCCCAGCATTTT. Translated, it gives CASSNRDRGTQPQHF.